The clone carrying this T cell receptor beta chain was seen once. As yet, its antigen is unknown. This sample is drawn from a study of T cell repertoires in ileal Crohn's disease. On the study more broadly: Every patient was operated on for stricturing (roughly 61%) or penetrating (about 40%) complications. About half received postoperative treatment, about ten with thiopurines and 15 to 20 anti-TNF.

Notes on the study in general: Sorted CD8 T cells held more high-frequency clones than CD4.

Per sample, roughly 500 nanograms of biopsy DNA were TCRB immunosequenced. Sequencing was performed with immunoSEQ multiplex PCR; in TCRdb, only in-frame clones are kept and a portion is missing. The sample shows some 8,000 clones, around 74% of them seen only once. The receptor comes from an adult with Crohn's disease. Material for sequencing was ileal tissue.

The CDR3 region is CASRDSYSNQPQHF. CDR3 DNA sequence: TGTGCCAGTAGAGACAGTTATAGCAATCAGCCCCAGCATTTT. The chain uses TRBV19 and TRBJ1-5, with a weak D call TRBD1 (5 bases). The CDR3 covers 14 residues. V lost 6 bases and J 0 bases, leaving 9 bases between the germline ends. Germline V CDR1 and CDR2: LNHDA, SQIVND (reference sequence).